This T cell receptor beta chain was identified in a study of T cell clonality in common variable immunodeficiency. The sample holds many counts of this clone. The DNA ends 3 residues before the CDR3 does, and the rest of the CDR3 is filled in from the germline J gene. The method was immunoSEQ multiplex PCR; TCRdb's version includes in-frame clones alone and lacks a portion of them. There are 40,000 to 45,000 clones in the sample, none observed a single time. Germline V CDR1 and CDR2: DFQATT, SNEGSKA (reference sequence). V was shortened by 0 bases and J by 5 bases, with 11 bases between the two germline ends. The CDR3 runs to 14 residues.

The sequenced sample was peripheral blood mononuclear cells. The clonotype comes from a person aged 18 to 75 in good health. The rearrangement uses TRBV20-1 and TRBJ2-1, with a possible D match to TRBD2 (5 bases). The CDR3 spells CSARDRLPNNEQFF. The sequenced CDR3 bases are TGCAGTGCTAGAGACAGACTACCTAACAATGAG.